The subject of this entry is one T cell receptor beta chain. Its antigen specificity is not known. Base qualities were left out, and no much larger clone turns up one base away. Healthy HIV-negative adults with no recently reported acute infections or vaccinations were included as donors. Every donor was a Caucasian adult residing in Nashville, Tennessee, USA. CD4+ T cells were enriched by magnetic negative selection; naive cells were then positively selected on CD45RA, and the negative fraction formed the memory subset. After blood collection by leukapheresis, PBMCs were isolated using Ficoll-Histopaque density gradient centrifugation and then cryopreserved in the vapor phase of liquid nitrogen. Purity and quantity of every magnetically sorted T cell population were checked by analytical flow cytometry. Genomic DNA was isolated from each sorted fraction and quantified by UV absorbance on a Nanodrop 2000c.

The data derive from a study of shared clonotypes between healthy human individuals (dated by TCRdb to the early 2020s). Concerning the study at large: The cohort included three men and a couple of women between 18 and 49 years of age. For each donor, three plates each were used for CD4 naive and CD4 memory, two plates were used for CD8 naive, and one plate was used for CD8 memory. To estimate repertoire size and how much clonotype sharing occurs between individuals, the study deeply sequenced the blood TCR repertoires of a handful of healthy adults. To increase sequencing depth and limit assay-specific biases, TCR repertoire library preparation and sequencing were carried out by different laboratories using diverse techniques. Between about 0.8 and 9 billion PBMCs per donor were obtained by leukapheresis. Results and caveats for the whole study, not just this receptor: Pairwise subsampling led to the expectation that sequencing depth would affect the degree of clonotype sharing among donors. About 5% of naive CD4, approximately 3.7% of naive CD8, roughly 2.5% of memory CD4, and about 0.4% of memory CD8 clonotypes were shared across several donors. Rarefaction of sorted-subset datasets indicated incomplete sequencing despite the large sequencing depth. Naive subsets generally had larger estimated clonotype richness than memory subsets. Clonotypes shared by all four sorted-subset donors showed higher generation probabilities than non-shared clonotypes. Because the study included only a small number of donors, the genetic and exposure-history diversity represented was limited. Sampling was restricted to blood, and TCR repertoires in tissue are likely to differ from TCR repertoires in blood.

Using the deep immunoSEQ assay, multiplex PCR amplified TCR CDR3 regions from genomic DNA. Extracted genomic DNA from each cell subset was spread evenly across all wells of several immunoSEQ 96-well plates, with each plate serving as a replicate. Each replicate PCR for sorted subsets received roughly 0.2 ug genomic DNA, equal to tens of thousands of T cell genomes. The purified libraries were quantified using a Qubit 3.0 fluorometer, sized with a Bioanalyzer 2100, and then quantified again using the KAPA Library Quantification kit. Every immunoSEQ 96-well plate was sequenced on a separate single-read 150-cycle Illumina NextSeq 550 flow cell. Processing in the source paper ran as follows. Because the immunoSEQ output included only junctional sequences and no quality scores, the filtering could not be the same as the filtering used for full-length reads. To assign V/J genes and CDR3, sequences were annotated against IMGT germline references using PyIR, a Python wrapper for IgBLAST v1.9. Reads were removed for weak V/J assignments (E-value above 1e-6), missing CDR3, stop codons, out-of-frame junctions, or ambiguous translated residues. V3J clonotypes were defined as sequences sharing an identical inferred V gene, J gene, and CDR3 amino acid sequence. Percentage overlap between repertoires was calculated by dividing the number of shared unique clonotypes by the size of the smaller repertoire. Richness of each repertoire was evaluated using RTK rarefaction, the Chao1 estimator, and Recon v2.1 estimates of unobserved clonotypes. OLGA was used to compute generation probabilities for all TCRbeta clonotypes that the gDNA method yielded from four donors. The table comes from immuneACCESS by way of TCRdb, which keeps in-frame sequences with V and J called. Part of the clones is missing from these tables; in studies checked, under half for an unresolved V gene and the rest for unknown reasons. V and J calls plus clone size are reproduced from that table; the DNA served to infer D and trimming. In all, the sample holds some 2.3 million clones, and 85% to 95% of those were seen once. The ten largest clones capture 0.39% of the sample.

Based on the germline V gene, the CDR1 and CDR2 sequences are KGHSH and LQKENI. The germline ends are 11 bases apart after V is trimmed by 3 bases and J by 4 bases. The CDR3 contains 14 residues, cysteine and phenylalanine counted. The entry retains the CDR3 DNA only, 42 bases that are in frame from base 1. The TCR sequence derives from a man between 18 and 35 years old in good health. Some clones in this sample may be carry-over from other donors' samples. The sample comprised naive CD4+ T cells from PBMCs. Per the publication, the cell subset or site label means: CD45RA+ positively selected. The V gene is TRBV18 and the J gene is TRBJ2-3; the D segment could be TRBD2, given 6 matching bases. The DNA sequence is TGTGCCAGCTCACCGCGACTAGTCCCAGATACGCAGTATTTT. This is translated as CASSPRLVPDTQYF.